Below, 5 T cell receptor beta chains from the same sample are listed, as sequenced in a study of blood T cell repertoires in COVID-19. Only in-frame clones appear in the TCRdb table, and some are missing; sequencing was by immunoSEQ multiplex PCR. The sample has tens of thousands of clones; 76% are singletons. The sample was peripheral blood. Receptor source: a man in his 70s with active or convalescent COVID-19.

The chain employs TRBV6-5 and TRBJ1-1; 8 bases fit TRBD1. Germline V gives CDR1 MNHEY, CDR2 SVGAGI. CDR3 length equals 15 residues. V was pared by 5 bases and J by 1 base, with 6 bases of the junction left unmatched. The CDR3 region has the DNA TGTGCCAGCAGTCCCGGACAGGGAACGAACACTGAAGCTTTCTTT. Translating it yields CASSPGQGTNTEAFF.

The chain carries TRBV28 and TRBJ1-1; the D is unclear. CDR3 length: 15 residues. Germline CDR1 MDHEN, CDR2 SYDVKM. V was clipped by 5 bases and J by 0 bases, with 13 bases between them. CDR3 in amino acids: CASSPPEGMNTEAFF. The CDR3 nucleotides are TGTGCCAGCAGTCCCCCGGAGGGCATGAACACTGAAGCTTTCTTT. Filled out from reference TRBV28 and TRBJ1-1, the complete variable domain reads DVKVTQSSRYLVKRTGEKVFLECVQDMDHENMFWYRQDPGLGLRLIYFSYDVKMKEKGDIPEGYSVSREKKERFSLILESASTNQTSMYLCASSPPEGMNTEAFFGQGTRLTVV.

The V and J genes are TRBV6-5 and TRBJ2-1; 8 bases are a match to TRBD2. Germline V gene sequence: CDR1 MNHEY, CDR2 SVGAGI. The CDR3 runs to 15 residues. V lost 6 bases and J lost 5; bases outside the gene matches: 9. CDR3 protein: CASRRSGGAHNEQFF. For the CDR3, the DNA is TGTGCCAGCAGACGAAGCGGGGGTGCCCACAATGAGCAGTTCTTC.

In this sample, this clone turned up a few times. DNA for the CDR3: TGTGCCAGCAGTCAGGGTGGGCGTCGGGAAAAACTGTTTTTT. Translation gives CASSQGGRREKLFF. The gene calls are TRBV28 and TRBJ1-4; maybe TRBD1 (5 bases). Looked up from germline, CDR1 is MDHEN and CDR2 is SYDVKM. There are 14 residues in the CDR3. The V gene lost 5 bases and the J gene lost 8 bases, with 15 bases spanning the gap.

A single count supports this clone. At one boundary the junction diverges from the germline segment, which might be a read error. The V call is TRBV30, the J call TRBJ2-7; TRBD2 might be the D (6 bases). This CDR3 region has 13 residues. The germline gives CDR1 GTSNPN, CDR2 SVGIG (reference sequence). Here the CDR3 DNA reads TGTGCCTCGAGTCCCCTAGCGACGTACGAGCAGTACTTC. It codes for CASSPLATYEQYF.